Shown below are 19 T cell receptor beta chains from a single sample sequenced in a study of blood T cell repertoires in COVID-19. The assay was immunoSEQ multiplex PCR, and TCRdb's table has in-frame clones only and misses some. The table lists 20,000 to 30,000 clones, around nine tenths of them singletons. The sample consisted of peripheral blood. These receptors all stem from a human donor in a cohort sampled during active COVID-19.

This clone was observed once. The chain couples TRBV6-5 to TRBJ2-2; D perhaps matches TRBD2 (6 bases). The CDR3 consists of 15 residues. V was cut by 6 bases and J by 5 bases, with 16 bases left in between. Germline CDR1 reads MNHEY; CDR2 reads SVGAGI. In DNA, the CDR3 is TGTGCCAGCAGCCCCCCGGGGGTTGATACCGGGGAGCTGTTTTTT. It yields the protein CASSPPGVDTGELFF.

In nucleotides, the CDR3 is TGTGCCAGCCTAAGACAGGGCAAAGAAAAACTGTTTTTT. This gives the protein CASLRQGKEKLFF. The gene calls are TRBV2 and TRBJ1-4; 7 nucleotides match TRBD1. This CDR3 region has 13 residues. The ends lost 8 bases at V and 8 bases at J; junction bases unmatched: 8. CDR1 and CDR2 from the germline V gene are SNHLY and FYNNEI.

This chain joins TRBV29-1 and TRBJ2-2; 8 bases agree with TRBD1. The CDR3 is made up of 14 amino acids. With 3 bases clipped from V and 5 bases from J, the junction kept 5 bases outside the gene matches. The germline gives CDR1 SQVTM, CDR2 ANQGSEA. The CDR3 loop is CSVDGQGATGELFF. Written as DNA, the CDR3 is TGCAGCGTTGATGGCCAGGGGGCGACCGGGGAGCTGTTTTTT.

The sample holds one count of this clone. The V gene is TRBV7-3, the J gene TRBJ2-5; 11 bases match TRBD2. CDR1 and CDR2 (germline): SGHTA, FQGTGA. The CDR3 spans 16 residues. V shed 0 bases and J 7 bases; nucleotides not matched to a gene: 7. CDR3 sequence reads: CASSLTSGRVDGTQYF. The CDR3 DNA follows: TGTGCCAGCAGCTTAACTAGCGGGAGGGTGGATGGGACCCAGTACTTC.

The rearrangement uses TRBV3-1 (or the pseudogene TRBV3-2) and TRBJ2-4, with D tentatively TRBD2 (6 bases). V dropped 1 base and J dropped 7 bases, with 14 bases sitting between them. The CDR3 is 15 amino acids. Germline values: CDR1 LGHDT, CDR2 YNNKEL (reference sequence). Written as DNA, the CDR3 is TGTGCCAGCAGCCAAGCCCCGGGGGAAGGGAACATTCAGTACTTC. Translated, it gives CASSQAPGEGNIQYF.

The chain is built from TRBV7-6 and TRBJ1-3; D uncertain. Germline CDR1 is SGHVS and CDR2 is FNYEAQ. V shed 4 bases and J shed 0 bases, with 10 bases lying between them. This CDR3 has 15 amino acids. CDR3 DNA sequence: TGTGCCAGCAGCTCCTACGCCTCCTCTGGAAACACCATATATTTT. Translated, it gives CASSSYASSGNTIYF.

The V call is TRBV5-8, the J call TRBJ2-3, with 11 bases identical to TRBD2. The CDR3 length is 16 residues. From germline, CDR1 is SGHTS and CDR2 YDEGEE. V gave up 0 bases and J gave up 4 bases; unmatched junction bases: 4. The CDR3 nucleotides are TGTGCCAGCAGCTTGGGACTAGCGGGGAACTCAGATACGCAGTATTTT. Its protein is CASSLGLAGNSDTQYF.

The chain combines TRBV15 with TRBJ2-1; TRBD1 is a possible D gene (5 bases). The CDR3 has 14 amino acids. The ends were cut back, 0 bases at V and 9 bases at J, with 12 bases in the middle. CDR1 is LNHNV, CDR2 YYDKDF, per germline (reference sequence). The CDR3 loop reads CATSRDSARGEQFF. The CDR3 nucleotides are TGTGCCACCAGCAGAGATAGTGCTAGGGGTGAGCAGTTCTTC.

The chain carries TRBV7-2 and TRBJ2-4, with 8 nucleotides matching TRBD2. The length of the CDR3 is 15 residues. The ends lost 5 bases at V and 4 bases at J; junction bases unmatched: 7. Germline V lookup: CDR1 SGHTA, CDR2 FQGNSA. The CDR3 bases are TGTGCCAGCAGCCCCAGACTAGCGCCTAAAAACATTCAGTACTTC. Its protein is CASSPRLAPKNIQYF.

This chain uses TRBV28 with TRBJ1-1; 8 nucleotides match TRBD1. The CDR3 loop spans 17 amino acids. The germline V gene has CDR1 MDHEN and CDR2 SYDVKM. The V gene end was trimmed by 5 bases and the J gene end by 1 base; junction bases not matched to a gene: 12. The CDR3 nucleotides read TGTGCCAGCAGTCCTTTGAATGCAGGGGGCGCGAACACTGAAGCTTTCTTT. Amino acid sequence: CASSPLNAGGANTEAFF.

V usage is TRBV5-8 and J usage is TRBJ2-1; 9 bases are a match to TRBD1. The junction had 7 bases not matched to a gene; V was cut back by 1 base and J by 8 bases. The germline CDR1 and CDR2 sequences are SGHTS and YDEGEE. The length of the CDR3 is 15 residues. The chain's CDR3 is CASSLRDRVLDEQFF. Written as DNA, the CDR3 is TGTGCCAGCAGCTTGCGGGACAGGGTCCTCGATGAGCAGTTCTTC. The whole variable domain, filled in from reference TRBV5-8 and TRBJ2-1, reads EAGVTQSPTHLIKTRGQQATLRCSPISGHTSVYWYQQALGLGLQFLLWYDEGEERNRGNFPPRFSGRQFPNYSSELNVNALELEDSALYLCASSLRDRVLDEQFFGPGTRLTVL.

The rearrangement joins TRBV29-1 to TRBJ2-1, with TRBD1 identical over 10 bases. The CDR3 has 13 amino acids. The trim removed 5 bases at V and 9 bases at J, leaving 7 bases unmatched. Germline V gene lookup returns CDR1 SQVTM and CDR2 ANQGSEA. CDR3 loop: CSVRQGAGGEQFF. CDR3 in DNA: TGCAGCGTTCGACAGGGGGCAGGGGGTGAGCAGTTCTTC.

The rearrangement joins TRBV5-6 to TRBJ1-1; TRBD1 aligns across 8 bases. The CDR3 length is 17 residues. With 0 bases clipped from V and 5 bases from J, the junction kept 12 bases outside the gene matches. Germline CDR1 is SGHDT and CDR2 is YYEEEE. The CDR3 nucleotides are TGTGCCAGCAGCTTGGCAAAAAGGGCAGGGGGCCGGACTGAAGCTTTCTTT. Its protein is CASSLAKRAGGRTEAFF.

This chain uses TRBV6-5 with TRBJ2-7; 9 bases are a match to TRBD2. Per germline, CDR1 MNHEY and CDR2 SVGAGI. With V trimmed by 0 bases and J by 0 bases, 0 bases remained unmatched. The CDR3 covers 15 residues. The CDR3 sequence is CASSYSSGSSYEQYF. CDR3 in DNA: TGTGCCAGCAGTTACTCTAGCGGGAGCTCCTACGAGCAGTACTTC.

The rearrangement joins TRBV4-1 to TRBJ2-5; 8 bases agree with TRBD2. Germline values: CDR1 MGHRA, CDR2 YSYEKL. The V gene end was trimmed by 2 bases and the J gene end by 4 bases; junction bases not matched to a gene: 9. The CDR3 loop spans 16 amino acids. The CDR3 nucleotides read TGCGCCAGCAGCCAACGTGACGGGAGGGCCGGAGAGACCCAGTACTTC. Amino acids: CASSQRDGRAGETQYF.

This sequence joins TRBV28 and TRBJ1-5, with a possible D match to TRBD1 (6 bases). Trimming cost V 5 bases and J 3 bases, with 14 bases left between them. The CDR3 is 15 residues long. The germline CDR1 and CDR2 sequences are MDHEN and SYDVKM. The CDR3 nucleotides read TGTGCCAGCAGTAAGGGCAGGGGCCTCAATCAGCCCCAGCATTTT. It specifies CASSKGRGLNQPQHF.

The chain joins TRBV3-1 (or the pseudogene TRBV3-2) to TRBJ2-7; D is unclear. Between the trimmed V and J ends, which lost 0 bases and 4 bases, there was a span of 4 bases. CDR3 length: 12 residues. The germline CDR1 and CDR2 sequences are LGHDT and YNNKEL (reference sequence). The CDR3 DNA follows: TGTGCCAGCAGCCAAGACATTTACGAGCAGTACTTC. This codes for CASSQDIYEQYF.

The V gene is TRBV5-4, the J gene TRBJ2-1; TRBD2 might be the D (5 bases). The ends were cut back, 5 bases at V and 6 bases at J, with 18 bases in the middle. Per the germline V gene, CDR1 is SGHNT and CDR2 is YYREEE (reference sequence). The CDR3 runs 15 residues. The CDR3 here is CASSSSGYSRNEQFF. CDR3 DNA sequence: TGTGCCAGCAGTTCCAGCGGTTACTCCCGCAATGAGCAGTTCTTC.

This sequence joins TRBV6-5 and TRBJ2-7; 8 bases align to TRBD1. This CDR3 has 15 amino acids. The germline V gene encodes CDR1 MNHEY and CDR2 SVGAGI. Trimming cost V 0 bases and J 3 bases; bases outside gene matches: 4. CDR3 nucleotides: TGTGCCAGCAGTTACTCACAGGGGGTCCACTACGAGCAGTACTTC. Translating it yields CASSYSQGVHYEQYF.